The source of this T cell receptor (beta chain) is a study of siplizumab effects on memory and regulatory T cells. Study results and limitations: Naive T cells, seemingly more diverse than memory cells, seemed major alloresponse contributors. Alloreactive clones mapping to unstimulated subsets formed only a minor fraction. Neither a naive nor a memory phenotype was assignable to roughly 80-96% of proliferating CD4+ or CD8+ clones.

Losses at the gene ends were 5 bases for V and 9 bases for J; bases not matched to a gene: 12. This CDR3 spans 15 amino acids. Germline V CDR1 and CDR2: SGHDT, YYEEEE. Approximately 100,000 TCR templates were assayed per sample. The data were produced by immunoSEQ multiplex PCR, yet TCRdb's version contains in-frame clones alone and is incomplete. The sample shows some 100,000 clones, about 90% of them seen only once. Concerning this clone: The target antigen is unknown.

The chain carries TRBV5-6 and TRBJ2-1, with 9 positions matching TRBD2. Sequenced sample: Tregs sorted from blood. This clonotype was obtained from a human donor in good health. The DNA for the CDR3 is TGTGCCAGCAGGTTAACAGCGGGAGGCGCCTCTGAGCAGTTCTTC. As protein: CASRLTAGGASEQFF.